This T cell receptor (beta chain) was captured by sequencing in a study of regulatory T cells in long-lasting Graves disease. According to the study, TCR beta libraries were built with iRepertoire HTBI primers and CDR3-region Arm-PCR. TCRdb reanalysed the multiplex PCR reads using MiXCR and keeps one entry per CDR3 protein. The data hold approximately 690,000 distinct CDR3 sequences, with approximately 29% observed a single time. The time point is: persistent/refractory GD, antithyroid drugs over 5 years with positive TRAb. PBMC-derived RNA was used for the TCR library. In this sample, this clonotype turned up a few times. The CDR3 is 15 amino acids. Trimming cost V 6 bases and J 6 bases; bases outside gene matches: 7.

The origin of this receptor is a female donor with Graves disease. The chain uses TRBV12-3 or TRBV12-4 and TRBJ1-5; 11 bases are a match to TRBD1. The source material was peripheral blood mononuclear cells (PBMCs), sampled when the disease was refractory, from a patient treated with antithyroid drugs. CDR3 nucleotides: TGTGCCAGCAGCCGTCCGGGGACAGGGGGTCAGCCCCAGCATTTT. It yields the protein CASSRPGTGGQPQHF.